This TCR beta chain was recorded in a study of CD8 T cells in Susac syndrome. Ends included, the CDR3 has 13 residues. CDR1 is MGHRA, CDR2 YSYEKL, per germline. Sequencing targeted TCR beta in blood CD8+ and CD4+ T cells. Patients with Susac syndrome showed fulfilment of recently defined diagnostic criteria for definite or probable disease. CD8+ and CD4+ T cells were negatively isolated; TEMRA cells were FACS-enriched. This clonotype was counted a single time. The DNA is left out, because the CDR3 cannot be placed on it with certainty; the CDR3 is given as TCRdb lists it. RNA was extracted with the RNeasy kit, and a quantity of roughly 0.45 to 1 ug was reverse transcribed using random hexamers. From the immunoSEQ multiplex PCR reads, TCRdb called clonotypes with MiXCR, one entry per CDR3 protein. The sample has just over 150,000 distinct CDR3 sequences; 85% to 95% are singletons.

The TCR comes from a human donor with Susac syndrome. What was sequenced was CD4+ T cells from PBMCs. The chain combines TRBV4-1 with TRBJ2-7; the table gives TRBD2 as D, unverified against the DNA. CDR3 residues: CASSQVGQGASYF.